Following are 25 T cell receptor beta chains from one sample sequenced in a study of CXCR3-negative and CXCR3-positive naive CD8 T cells. Preparation of TRB cDNA libraries relied on 5' RACE carrying UMI labels. From the 5' RACE reads, TCRdb lists one entry per CDR3 protein and no DNA. Here the sample table reports 5,500 to 8,000 distinct CDR3 sequences. Sequenced sample: naive CXCR3- CD8+ T cells from blood. Subset here: CD45RO-CCR7+CD27+CD95- naive CD8+ T cells lacking CXCR3 (TNR3-). The receptors derive from a human donor in good health. Some clones in this sample may be carry-over from other donors' samples.

This clonotype is deemed medium-sized by its frequency. This sequence joins TRBV7-6 and TRBJ2-3; TCRdb picks TRBD2, but there is no DNA to check that call. CDR1 and CDR2 (germline): SGHVS, FNYEAQ. CDR3 length: 14 residues. CDR3: CASSLAAEGDTQYF.

The CDR3 protein is CASRKTGTSTDTQYF. This chain joins TRBV28 and TRBJ2-3; TCRdb gives TRBD1 as the D gene, but with no DNA this cannot be confirmed. CDR1 is MDHEN and CDR2 is SYDVKM in the germline V gene. The CDR3 consists of 15 residues.

This clonotype is medium-sized by frequency. V and J are TRBV11-2 and TRBJ2-3; TCRdb selects TRBD1, and the lack of DNA leaves this call unchecked. The CDR3 consists of 15 residues. The germline V gene has CDR1 SGHAT and CDR2 FQNNGV. The CDR3 loop reads CASSSSRAGTDTQYF.

The chain carries TRBV20-1 and TRBJ2-1; as DNA is missing, the TRBD1 call by TCRdb cannot be tested. The CDR3 consists of 16 residues. Germline V gene data show CDR1 as DFQATT and CDR2 as SNEGSKA (reference sequence). The CDR3 here is CSARDEGDQPYNEQFF.

Judged by frequency, this clonotype is medium-sized. This rearrangement joins TRBV29-1 to TRBJ2-1; the D gene TCRdb calls, TRBD2, cannot be checked with no DNA. The CDR3 runs to 16 residues. Germline V gene lookup returns CDR1 SQVTM and CDR2 ANQGSEA. The CDR3 loop reads CSVEGGAVREANEQFF.

This clonotype is called medium-sized based on its frequency. The chain is built from TRBV6-6 and TRBJ2-1. The CDR3 loop spans 12 amino acids. CDR1 and CDR2 from the germline V gene are MNHNY and SVGAGI (reference sequence). The CDR3 here is CASLLDNNEQFF.

This clonotype is classed as medium-sized by frequency. V and J are TRBV20-1 and TRBJ2-1; TCRdb reports TRBD1, a call that lacks DNA to check it against. CDR1 and CDR2 (germline): DFQATT, SNEGSKA (reference sequence). The CDR3 has 11 residues. CDR3 region: CSASQGGEQFF.

Considering frequency, this clonotype is medium-sized. CDR3: CASSKDSGGWKQFF. V gene TRBV21-1 combines with J gene TRBJ2-1; without DNA, the TCRdb call of TRBD2 cannot be checked. TRBV21-1 is flagged as a pseudogene. This CDR3 contains 14 residues.

This clonotype is medium-sized (0.01 to 0.1%) by frequency. CDR3 sequence reads: CASSLGQYSNQPQHF. The chain recombines TRBV5-5 with TRBJ1-5. The CDR3 sequence is 15 residues long. The V gene's germline CDR1 is SGHKS and CDR2 YYEKEE (reference sequence).

Considering frequency, this clonotype is medium-sized. The rearrangement joins TRBV29-1 to TRBJ2-1; TCRdb outputs TRBD1, but without DNA this stays unchecked. Germline V lookup: CDR1 SQVTM, CDR2 ANQGSEA. The CDR3 length is 16 residues. The CDR3 sequence: CSVGGGQGSSYNEQFF.

V and J are TRBV11-2 and TRBJ2-2. The CDR3 sequence is 14 residues long. CDR1 SGHAT and CDR2 FQNNGV come from the germline V gene. The CDR3 sequence: CASSSNLDTGELFF.

Measured by frequency, this clonotype is medium-sized. The CDR3 region is CASSQGQGDSPLHF. This chain connects TRBV4-1 to TRBJ1-6; TCRdb's assignment of TRBD1 cannot be checked, as there is no DNA. Germline V gives CDR1 MGHRA, CDR2 YSYEKL. This CDR3 comprises 14 residues.

Considering frequency, this clonotype is medium-sized. This rearrangement joins TRBV28 to TRBJ2-5; TCRdb proposes TRBD1, but this gene call is untestable without DNA. The CDR3 extends over 13 amino acids. Germline V gene sequence: CDR1 MDHEN, CDR2 SYDVKM. CDR3 in amino acids: CASTSQGSETQYF.

This chain connects TRBV7-9 to TRBJ2-2; TCRdb returns TRBD2, unconfirmable since there is no DNA. The germline gives CDR1 SEHNR, CDR2 FQNEAQ (reference sequence). The CDR3 spans 16 residues. The CDR3 here is CASSSWREDHTGELFF.

This clonotype is classed as medium-sized (0.01 to 0.1%) by frequency. The J gene is TRBJ2-2, the V gene TRBV12-5; lacking DNA, the TRBD2 call made by TCRdb goes unchecked. Germline CDR1 LGHNT, CDR2 FRNRAP. The CDR3 runs to 20 residues. The CDR3 region is CASGLDRPYRLAGETGELFF.

This sequence joins TRBV5-1 and TRBJ2-3; TCRdb outputs TRBD2, but without DNA this stays unchecked. CDR3 length equals 15 residues. CDR1 and CDR2 (germline): SGHRS, YFSETQ. Here the CDR3 reads CASMLASGSPDTQYF.

The chain couples TRBV5-1 to TRBJ2-3; with no DNA, the TCRdb D assignment of TRBD2 cannot be verified. Germline assignment: CDR1 SGHRS and CDR2 YFSETQ. The CDR3 runs to 16 residues. CDR3: CASSLDSGASTDTQYF.

This clonotype is called medium-sized (0.01 to 0.1%) based on its frequency. This chain connects TRBV20-1 to TRBJ2-1. The germline V gene encodes CDR1 DFQATT and CDR2 SNEGSKA (reference sequence). The CDR3 runs to 13 residues. CDR3 protein: CSARSWKYSEQFF.

This chain connects TRBV20-1 to TRBJ2-1; TCRdb gives TRBD2 as the D gene, but with no DNA this cannot be confirmed. The germline gives CDR1 DFQATT, CDR2 SNEGSKA (reference sequence). The CDR3 contains 15 residues. The CDR3 sequence is CSARVLRELSVEQFF.

This clonotype shows up as medium-sized by frequency. The chain is built from TRBV12-3 or TRBV12-4 and TRBJ2-1. This CDR3 spans 14 amino acids. CDR3 sequence: CASSARGDYNEQFF.

V and J are TRBV29-1 and TRBJ2-7. The CDR3 covers 11 residues. Germline CDR1 is SQVTM and CDR2 is ANQGSEA. The CDR3: CSVEPNYEQYF.

The chain has TRBV6-2 or TRBV6-3 and TRBJ2-3; checking the TCRdb D call of TRBD1 is not possible without DNA. CDR1 and CDR2 (germline): MNHEY, SVGEGT. This CDR3 is built from 12 residues. The CDR3 loop reads CASSPSYDTQYF.

By frequency, this clonotype registers medium-sized. This rearrangement joins TRBV3-1 to TRBJ2-1; the TRBD2 assignment by TCRdb is unverifiable without DNA. This CDR3 spans 16 amino acids. Germline V gene sequence: CDR1 LGHDT, CDR2 YNNKEL (reference sequence). CDR3 in amino acids: CASSPNPQSSYNEQFF.

This sequence joins TRBV15 and TRBJ2-6; TCRdb lists TRBD1, though no DNA is available to test this call. Germline V CDR1 and CDR2: LNHNV, YYDKDF (reference sequence). This CDR3 has 16 residues. CDR3 loop: CATSSYRGGGANVLTF.

V gene TRBV7-9 combines with J gene TRBJ1-1. The CDR3 extends over 16 amino acids. CDR1 is SEHNR, CDR2 FQNEAQ, per germline (reference sequence). CDR3 amino acids: CASSLALEAGHTEAFF.